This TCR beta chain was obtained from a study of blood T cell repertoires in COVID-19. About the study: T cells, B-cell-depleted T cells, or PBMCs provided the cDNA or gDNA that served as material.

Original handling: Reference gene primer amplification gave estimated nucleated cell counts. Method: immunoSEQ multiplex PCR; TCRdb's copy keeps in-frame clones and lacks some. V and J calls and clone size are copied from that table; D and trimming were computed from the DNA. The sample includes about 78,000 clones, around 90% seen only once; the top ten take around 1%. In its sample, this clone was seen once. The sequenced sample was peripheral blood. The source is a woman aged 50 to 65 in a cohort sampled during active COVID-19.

The CDR3 reads CASSPSRQPNYGYTF. The CDR3 DNA sequence: TGTGCCAGTAGCCCTTCTAGGCAGCCCAACTATGGCTACACCTTC. The chain couples TRBV19 to TRBJ1-2; D ambiguous. Germline assignment: CDR1 LNHDA and CDR2 SQIVND (reference sequence). V was cut by 6 bases and J by 2 bases, with 16 bases left in between. The CDR3 contains 15 residues. The full variable domain, rest sourced from reference TRBV19 and TRBJ1-2, is DGGITQSPKYLFRKEGQNVTLSCEQNLNHDAMYWYRQDPGQGLRLIYYSQIVNDFQKGDIAEGYSVSREKKESFPLTVTSAQKNPTAFYLCASSPSRQPNYGYTFGSGTRLTVV.